This T cell receptor (beta chain) was captured in a study of blood T cell repertoires in COVID-19. Turning to the study itself: There were acute and convalescent COVID-19 samples, and they came from the United States, Italy and Spain.

Source study methods: Reference gene primer amplification gave estimated nucleated cell counts. Produced via immunoSEQ multiplex PCR; TCRdb's table is partial and in-frame only. Clone size and V and J calls were adopted from that table, with D and trimming inferred from the DNA. The repertoire holds 300,000 to 350,000 clones, with roughly 86% as singletons. Participant reports of clinical history set cohort assignment. Donors in Cohort 3 who had recovered were those with two negative PCRs, healthcare professional clearance, or resolution of their symptoms. The CDR3 extends over 12 amino acids. V was trimmed by 6 bases and J by 4 bases, leaving 9 bases between them. In germline, CDR1 is SNHLY, CDR2 FYNNEI.

The TCR originated in a woman aged 25 to 39 who had recovered from COVID-19. The sequencing input was PBMCs or T cells enriched from blood (not recorded which). The rearrangement uses TRBV2 and TRBJ2-5, with D possibly TRBD1 on 5 matching bases. This CDR3 is CASSREGETQYF. As DNA, the CDR3 is TGTGCCAGCAGCAGGGAAGGAGAGACCCAGTACTTC.